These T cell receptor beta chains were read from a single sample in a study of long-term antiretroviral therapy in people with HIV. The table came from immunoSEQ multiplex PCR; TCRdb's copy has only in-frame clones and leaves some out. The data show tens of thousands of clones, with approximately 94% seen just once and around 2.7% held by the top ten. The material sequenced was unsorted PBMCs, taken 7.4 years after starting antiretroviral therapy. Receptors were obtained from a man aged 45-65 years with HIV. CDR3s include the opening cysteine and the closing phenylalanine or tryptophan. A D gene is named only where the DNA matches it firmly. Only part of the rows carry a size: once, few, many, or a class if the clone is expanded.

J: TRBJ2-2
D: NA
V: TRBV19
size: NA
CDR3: CASSIDRQGRGVGELFF
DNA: TGTGCCAGTAGTATAGATCGTCAGGGGCGCGGTGTCGGGGAGCTGTTTTTT

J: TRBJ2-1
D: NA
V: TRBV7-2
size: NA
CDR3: CASSSDSSSYNEQFF
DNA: TGTGCCAGCAGCTCGGACTCATCCTCCTACAATGAGCAGTTCTTC

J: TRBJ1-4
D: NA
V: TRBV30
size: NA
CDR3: CAWSGALLGEKLFF
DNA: TGTGCCTGGAGCGGGGCTCTCCTAGGGGAAAAACTGTTTTTT

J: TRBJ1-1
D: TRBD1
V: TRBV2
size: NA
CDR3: CASSHRGLTEAFF
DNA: TGTGCCAGCAGCCACAGGGGGCTGACTGAAGCTTTCTTT

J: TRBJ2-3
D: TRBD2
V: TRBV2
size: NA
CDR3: CASSPGTSGAPSTDTQYF
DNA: TGTGCCAGCAGTCCCGGGACTAGCGGGGCACCTAGCACAGATACGCAGTATTTT

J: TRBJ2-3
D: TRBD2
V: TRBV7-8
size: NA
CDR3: CASSLTRLAGATDTQYF
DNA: TGTGCCAGCAGCCTCACCAGACTAGCGGGGGCCACAGATACGCAGTATTTT

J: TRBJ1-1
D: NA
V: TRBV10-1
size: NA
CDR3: CASSVRASTEAFF
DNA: TGCGCCAGCAGTGTCAGGGCGAGCACTGAAGCTTTCTTT

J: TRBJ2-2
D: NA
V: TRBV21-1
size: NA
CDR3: CASSKRETGSWLFF
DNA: TGTGCCAGCAGCAAACGTGAGACAGGAAGTTGGCTGTTTTTT

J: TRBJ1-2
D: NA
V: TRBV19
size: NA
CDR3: CASSLRGSNYGYTF
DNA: TGTGCCAGTAGTCTTCGGGGATCCAACTATGGCTACACCTTC

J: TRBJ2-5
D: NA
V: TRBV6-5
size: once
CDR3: CASSPRGQAGTQYF
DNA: TGTGCCAGCAGTCCGCGGGGTCAAGCAGGGACCCAGTACTTC

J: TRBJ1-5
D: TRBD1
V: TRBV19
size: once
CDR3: CARRQGLEQPQHF
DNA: TGTGCCAGGAGACAGGGGCTGGAGCAGCCCCAGCATTTT

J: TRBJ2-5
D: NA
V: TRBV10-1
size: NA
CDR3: CASSEKTQYF
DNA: TGCGCCAGCAGTGAAAAGACCCAGTACTTC

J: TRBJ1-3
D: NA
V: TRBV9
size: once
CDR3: CASSVVPAITGNTIYF
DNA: TGTGCCAGCAGCGTAGTCCCAGCCATAACGGGAAACACCATATATTTT

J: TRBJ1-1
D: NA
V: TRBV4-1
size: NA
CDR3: CASSQVGVYTEAFF
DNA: TGCGCCAGCAGCCAAGTAGGGGTCTACACTGAAGCTTTCTTT

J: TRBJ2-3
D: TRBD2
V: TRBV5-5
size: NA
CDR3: CASSLATSGGTDTQYF
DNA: TGTGCCAGCAGCTTGGCGACTAGCGGGGGCACAGATACGCAGTATTTT

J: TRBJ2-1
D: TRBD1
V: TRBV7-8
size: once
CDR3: CASSPRTGVTYNEQFF
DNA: TGTGCCAGCAGCCCGCGGACAGGGGTCACCTACAATGAGCAGTTCTTC

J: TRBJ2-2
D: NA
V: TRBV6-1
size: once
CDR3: CASSEDVDGTGELFF
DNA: TGTGCCAGCAGTGAGGATGTCGATGGCACCGGGGAGCTGTTTTTT

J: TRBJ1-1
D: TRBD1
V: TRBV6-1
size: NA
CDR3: CASSEAGQVPTEAFF
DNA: TGTGCCAGCAGTGAAGCGGGACAGGTTCCCACTGAAGCTTTCTTT

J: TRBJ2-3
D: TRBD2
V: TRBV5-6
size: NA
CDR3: CASSRGGVDTQYF
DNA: TGTGCCAGCAGCCGGGGGGGGGTTGATACGCAGTATTTT

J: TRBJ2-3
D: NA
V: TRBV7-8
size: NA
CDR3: CASSLSLTDTQYF
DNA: TGTGCCAGCAGCTTAAGCTTGACAGATACGCAGTATTTT

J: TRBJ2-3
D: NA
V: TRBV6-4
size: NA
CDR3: CASSELGSLTDTQYF
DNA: TGTGCCAGCAGTGAATTAGGCTCTCTAACAGATACGCAGTATTTT

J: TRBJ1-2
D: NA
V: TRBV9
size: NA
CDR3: CASSPGTQANYGYTF
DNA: TGTGCCAGCAGCCCGGGGACACAGGCTAACTATGGCTACACCTTC

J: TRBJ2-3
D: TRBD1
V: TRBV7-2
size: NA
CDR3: CASRRDRAADTQYF
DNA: TGTGCCAGCAGAAGGGACAGGGCCGCAGATACGCAGTATTTT

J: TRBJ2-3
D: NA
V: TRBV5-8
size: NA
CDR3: CASSFRIGADTQYF
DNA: TGTGCCAGCAGCTTCCGGATTGGGGCAGATACGCAGTATTTT

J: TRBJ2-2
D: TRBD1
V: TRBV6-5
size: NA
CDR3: CASSYTGTGGTGELFF
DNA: TGTGCCAGCAGTTACACCGGGACAGGGGGGACCGGGGAGCTGTTTTTT

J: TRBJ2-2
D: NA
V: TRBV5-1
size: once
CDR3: CASSLAAGNTGELFF
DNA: TGCGCCAGCAGCTTGGCCGCGGGGAACACCGGGGAGCTGTTTTTT

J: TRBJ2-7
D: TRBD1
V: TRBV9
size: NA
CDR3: CASSPGTGGLYEQYF
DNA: TGTGCCAGCAGCCCAGGGACAGGGGGCCTTTACGAGCAGTACTTC

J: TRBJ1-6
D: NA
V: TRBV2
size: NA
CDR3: CASSVGVVTYNSPLHF
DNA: TGTGCCAGCAGTGTCGGGGTAGTCACCTATAATTCACCCCTCCACTTT

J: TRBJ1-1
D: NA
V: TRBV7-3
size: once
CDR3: CASSLKGGGTEAFF
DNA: TGTGCCAGCAGCTTAAAGGGAGGGGGCACTGAAGCTTTCTTT

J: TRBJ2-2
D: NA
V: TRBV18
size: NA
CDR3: CASSPGQPANTGELFF
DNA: TGTGCCAGCTCACCAGGCCAACCCGCGAACACCGGGGAGCTGTTTTTT

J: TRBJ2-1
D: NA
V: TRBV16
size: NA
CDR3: CASSQSTGYNEQFF
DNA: TGTGCCAGCAGCCAAAGTACAGGCTACAATGAGCAGTTCTTC

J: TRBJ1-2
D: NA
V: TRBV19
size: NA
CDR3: CASSSPTGAYGYTF
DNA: TGTGCCAGTTCCAGCCCCACAGGAGCCTATGGCTACACCTTC

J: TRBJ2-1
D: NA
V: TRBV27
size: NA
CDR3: CASSAYNEQFF
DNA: TGTGCCAGCAGTGCCTACAATGAGCAGTTCTTC

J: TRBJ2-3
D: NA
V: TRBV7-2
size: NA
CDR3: CASRYRSLSTDTQYF
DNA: TGTGCCAGCAGGTACCGGTCACTCAGCACAGATACGCAGTATTTT

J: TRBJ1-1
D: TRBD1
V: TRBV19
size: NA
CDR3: CASGTGVEAFF
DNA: TGTGCCAGCGGGACAGGGGTTGAAGCTTTCTTT

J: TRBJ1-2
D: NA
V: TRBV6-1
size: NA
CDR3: CARRDPPYGYTF
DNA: TGTGCCAGGCGGGATCCTCCTTATGGCTACACCTTC

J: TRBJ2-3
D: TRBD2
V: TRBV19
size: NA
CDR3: CASSDTGTNTDTQYF
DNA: TGTGCCAGTAGTGATACCGGGACTAATACAGATACGCAGTATTTT

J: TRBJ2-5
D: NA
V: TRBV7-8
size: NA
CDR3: CASSPLGMGKETQYF
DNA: TGTGCCAGCAGCCCTTTAGGGATGGGGAAAGAGACCCAGTACTTC

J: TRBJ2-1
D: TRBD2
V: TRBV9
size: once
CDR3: CASSVGWGLAGPNEQFF
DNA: TGTGCCAGCAGCGTAGGGTGGGGACTAGCGGGGCCCAATGAGCAGTTCTTC